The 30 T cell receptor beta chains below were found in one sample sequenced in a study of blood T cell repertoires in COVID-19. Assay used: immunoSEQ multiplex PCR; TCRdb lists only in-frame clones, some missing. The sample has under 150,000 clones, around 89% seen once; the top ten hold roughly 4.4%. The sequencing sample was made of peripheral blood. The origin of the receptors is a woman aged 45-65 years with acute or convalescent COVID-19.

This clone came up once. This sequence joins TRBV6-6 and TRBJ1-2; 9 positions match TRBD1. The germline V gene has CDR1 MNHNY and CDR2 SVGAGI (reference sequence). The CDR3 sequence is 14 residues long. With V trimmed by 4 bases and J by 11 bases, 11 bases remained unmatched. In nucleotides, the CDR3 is TGTGCCAGCAGTTTACCTGGGACAGGGACCACGTACACCTTC. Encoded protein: CASSLPGTGTTYTF.

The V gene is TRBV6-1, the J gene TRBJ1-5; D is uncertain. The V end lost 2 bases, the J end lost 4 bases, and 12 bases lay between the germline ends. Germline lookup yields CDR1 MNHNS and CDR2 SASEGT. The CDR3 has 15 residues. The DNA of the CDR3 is TGTGCCAGCAGTGAATCGGGGATTACTAATCAGCCCCAGCATTTT. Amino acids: CASSESGITNQPQHF.

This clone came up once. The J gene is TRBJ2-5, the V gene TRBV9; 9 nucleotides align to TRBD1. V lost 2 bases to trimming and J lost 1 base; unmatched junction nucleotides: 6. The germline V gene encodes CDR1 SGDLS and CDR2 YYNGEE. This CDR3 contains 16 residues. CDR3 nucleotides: TGTGCCAGCAGCGTGGAAGAGGGACAGGGCCAAGAGACCCAGTACTTC. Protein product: CASSVEEGQGQETQYF. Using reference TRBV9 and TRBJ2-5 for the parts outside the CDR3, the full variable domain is DSGVTQTPKHLITATGQRVTLRCSPRSGDLSVYWYQQSLDQGLQFLIQYYNGEERAKGNILERFSAQQFPDLHSELNLSSLELGDSALYFCASSVEEGQGQETQYFGPGTRLLVL.

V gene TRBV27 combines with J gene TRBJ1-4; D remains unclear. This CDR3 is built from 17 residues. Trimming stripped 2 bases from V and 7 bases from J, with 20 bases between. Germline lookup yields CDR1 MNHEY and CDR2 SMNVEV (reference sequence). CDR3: CASSLRWSGSRVEKLFF. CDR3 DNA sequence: TGTGCCAGCAGTTTACGGTGGTCCGGGAGTAGGGTTGAAAAACTGTTTTTT.

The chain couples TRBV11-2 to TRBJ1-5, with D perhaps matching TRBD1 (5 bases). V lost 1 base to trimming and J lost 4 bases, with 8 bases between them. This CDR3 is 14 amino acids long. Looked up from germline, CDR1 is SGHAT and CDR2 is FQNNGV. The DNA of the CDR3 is TGTGCCAGCAGCTTAGGGGGGGGTAATCAGCCCCAGCATTTT. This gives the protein CASSLGGGNQPQHF.

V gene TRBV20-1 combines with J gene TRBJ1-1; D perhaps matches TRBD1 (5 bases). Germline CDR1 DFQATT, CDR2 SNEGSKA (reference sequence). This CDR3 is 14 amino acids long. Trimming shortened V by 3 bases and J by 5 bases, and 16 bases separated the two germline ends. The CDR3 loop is CSASKGLEGTEAFF. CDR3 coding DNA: TGCAGTGCTAGTAAGGGACTGGAGGGGACTGAAGCTTTCTTT.

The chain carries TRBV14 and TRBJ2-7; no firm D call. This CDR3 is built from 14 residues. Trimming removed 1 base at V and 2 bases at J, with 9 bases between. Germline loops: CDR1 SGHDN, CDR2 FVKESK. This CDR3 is CASSQGPFPYEQYF. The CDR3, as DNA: TGTGCCAGCAGCCAAGGTCCCTTCCCCTACGAGCAGTACTTC.

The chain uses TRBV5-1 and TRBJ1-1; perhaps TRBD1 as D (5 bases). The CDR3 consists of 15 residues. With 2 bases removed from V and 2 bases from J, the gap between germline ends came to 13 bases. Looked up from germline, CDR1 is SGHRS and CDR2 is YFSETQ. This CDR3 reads CASSFSGRGNTEAFF. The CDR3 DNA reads TGCGCCAGCAGCTTTTCAGGGAGGGGTAACACTGAAGCTTTCTTT.

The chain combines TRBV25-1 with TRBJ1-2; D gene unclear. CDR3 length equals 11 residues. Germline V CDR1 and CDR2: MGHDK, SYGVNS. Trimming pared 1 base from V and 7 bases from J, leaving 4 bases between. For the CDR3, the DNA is TGTGCCAGCAGTGAATCGAGTGGCTACACCTTC. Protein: CASSESSGYTF.

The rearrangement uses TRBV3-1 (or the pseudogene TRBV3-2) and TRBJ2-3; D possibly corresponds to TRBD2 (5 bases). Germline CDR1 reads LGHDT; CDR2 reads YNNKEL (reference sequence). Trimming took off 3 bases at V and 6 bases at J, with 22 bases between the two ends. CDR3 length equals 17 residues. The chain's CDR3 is CASSHYQRTGKPDTQYF. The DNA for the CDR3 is TGTGCCAGCAGCCACTATCAGCGGACTGGGAAACCGGATACGCAGTATTTT.

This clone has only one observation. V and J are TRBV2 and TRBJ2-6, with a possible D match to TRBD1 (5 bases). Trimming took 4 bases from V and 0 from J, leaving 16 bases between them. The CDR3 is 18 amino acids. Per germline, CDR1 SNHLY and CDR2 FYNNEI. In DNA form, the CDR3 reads TGTGCCAGCAGTGGACTGACAGCCACCGTCTCTGGGGCCAACGTCCTGACTTTC. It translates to CASSGLTATVSGANVLTF.

This CDR3 reads CASSQDLSANYGYTF. For the CDR3, the DNA is TGCGCCAGCAGCCAAGATTTGTCAGCTAACTATGGCTACACCTTC. The rearrangement uses TRBV4-1 and TRBJ1-2; D gene unclear. This CDR3 contains 15 residues. Trimming took off 0 bases at V and 0 bases at J, with 8 bases between the two ends. From germline, CDR1 is MGHRA and CDR2 YSYEKL.

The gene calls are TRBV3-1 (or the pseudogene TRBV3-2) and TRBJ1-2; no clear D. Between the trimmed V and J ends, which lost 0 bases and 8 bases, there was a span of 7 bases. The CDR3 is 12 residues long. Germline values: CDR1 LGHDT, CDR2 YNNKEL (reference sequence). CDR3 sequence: CASSQESVGYTF. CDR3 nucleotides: TGTGCCAGCAGCCAAGAATCCGTGGGCTACACCTTC.

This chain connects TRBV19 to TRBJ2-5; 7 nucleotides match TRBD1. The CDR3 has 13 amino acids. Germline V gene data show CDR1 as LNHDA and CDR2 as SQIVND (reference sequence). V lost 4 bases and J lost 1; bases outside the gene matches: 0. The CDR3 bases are TGTGCCAGTAGTACAGGGGGCCAAGAGACCCAGTACTTC. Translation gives CASSTGGQETQYF.

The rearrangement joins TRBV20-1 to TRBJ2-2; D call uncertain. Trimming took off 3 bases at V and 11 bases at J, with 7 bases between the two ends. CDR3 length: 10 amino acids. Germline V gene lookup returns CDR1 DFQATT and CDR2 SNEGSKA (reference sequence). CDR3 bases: TGCAGTGCTAGCACACACGAGCTGTTTTTT. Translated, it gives CSASTHELFF.

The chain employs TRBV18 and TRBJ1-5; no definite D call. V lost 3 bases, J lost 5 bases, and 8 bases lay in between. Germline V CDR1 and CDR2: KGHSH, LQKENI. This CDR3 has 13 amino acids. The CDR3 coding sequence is TGTGCCAGCTCACCCGAGCAAGATCAGCCCCAGCATTTT. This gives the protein CASSPEQDQPQHF.

CDR3 sequence (DNA): TGTGCCAGCTCACCAACAGATACACTCTCTGGAAACACCATATATTTT. Amino acid sequence: CASSPTDTLSGNTIYF. This chain uses TRBV18 with TRBJ1-3, with D unresolved. Germline CDR1 and CDR2: KGHSH and LQKENI. This CDR3 is built from 16 residues. The V and J ends lost 2 bases and 0 bases respectively, with 11 bases between them.

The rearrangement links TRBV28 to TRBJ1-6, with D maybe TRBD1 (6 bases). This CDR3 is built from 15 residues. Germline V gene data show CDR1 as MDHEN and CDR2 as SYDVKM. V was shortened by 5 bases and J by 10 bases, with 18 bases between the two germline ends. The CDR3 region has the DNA TGTGCCAGCAGTCTTGGCGCAGGGGCAGGATCACCCCTCCACTTT. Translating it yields CASSLGAGAGSPLHF. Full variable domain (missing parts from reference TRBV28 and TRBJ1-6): DVKVTQSSRYLVKRTGEKVFLECVQDMDHENMFWYRQDPGLGLRLIYFSYDVKMKEKGDIPEGYSVSREKKERFSLILESASTNQTSMYLCASSLGAGAGSPLHFGNGTRLTVT.

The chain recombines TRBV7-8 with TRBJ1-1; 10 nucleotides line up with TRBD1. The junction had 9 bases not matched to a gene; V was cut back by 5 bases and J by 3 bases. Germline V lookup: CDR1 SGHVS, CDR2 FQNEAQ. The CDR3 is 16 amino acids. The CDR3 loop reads CASSLGTGETDTEAFF. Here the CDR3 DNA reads TGTGCCAGCAGCCTCGGGACAGGGGAAACCGACACTGAAGCTTTCTTT.

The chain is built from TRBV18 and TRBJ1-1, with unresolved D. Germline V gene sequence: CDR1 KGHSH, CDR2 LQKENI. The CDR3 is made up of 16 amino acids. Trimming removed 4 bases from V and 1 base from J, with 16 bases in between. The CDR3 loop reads CASSLTRHSQNTEAFF. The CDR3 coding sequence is TGTGCCAGCTCACTAACCAGGCACAGCCAGAACACTGAAGCTTTCTTT.

In nucleotides, the CDR3 is TGTGCCAGCAGCTTACCGGGTTCTGGGGCCAACGTCCTGACTTTC. It translates to CASSLPGSGANVLTF. The chain links TRBV7-8 to TRBJ2-6; D remains unclear. Per germline, CDR1 SGHVS and CDR2 FQNEAQ. Trimming took 2 bases from V and 1 from J, leaving 6 bases between them. This CDR3 has 15 amino acids.

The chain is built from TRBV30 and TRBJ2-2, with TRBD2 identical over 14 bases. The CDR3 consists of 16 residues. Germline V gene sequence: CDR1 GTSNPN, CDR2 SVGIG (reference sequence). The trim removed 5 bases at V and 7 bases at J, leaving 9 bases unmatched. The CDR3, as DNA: TGTGCCTGGGCGACTAGCGGGAGGGTTTATGGCGGGGAGCTGTTTTTT. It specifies CAWATSGRVYGGELFF.

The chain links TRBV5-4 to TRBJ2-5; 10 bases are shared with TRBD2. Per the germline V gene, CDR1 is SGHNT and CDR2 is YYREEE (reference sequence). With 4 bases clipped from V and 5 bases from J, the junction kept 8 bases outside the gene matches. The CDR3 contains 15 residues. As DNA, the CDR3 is TGTGCCAGCAGCGGGGCGCTAGCGGGGGTGGAGACCCAGTACTTC. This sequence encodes CASSGALAGVETQYF. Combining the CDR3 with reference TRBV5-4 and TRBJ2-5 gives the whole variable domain ETGVTQSPTHLIKTRGQQVTLRCSSQSGHNTVSWYQQALGQGPQFIFQYYREEENGRGNFPPRFSGLQFPNYSSELNVNALELDDSALYLCASSGALAGVETQYFGPGTRLLVL.

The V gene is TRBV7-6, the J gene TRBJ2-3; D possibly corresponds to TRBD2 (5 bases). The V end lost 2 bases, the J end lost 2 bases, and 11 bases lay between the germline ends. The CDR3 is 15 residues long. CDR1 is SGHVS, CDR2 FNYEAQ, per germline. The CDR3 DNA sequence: TGTGCCAGCAGCTTATCGGTCCTAGCCACAGATACGCAGTATTTT. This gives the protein CASSLSVLATDTQYF.

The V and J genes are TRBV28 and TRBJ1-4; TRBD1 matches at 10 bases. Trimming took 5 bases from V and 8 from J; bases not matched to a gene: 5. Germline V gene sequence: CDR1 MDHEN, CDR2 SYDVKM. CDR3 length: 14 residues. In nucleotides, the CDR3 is TGTGCCAGCAGTCCCCTGGACAGGGGGGAAAAACTGTTTTTT. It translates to CASSPLDRGEKLFF.

The CDR3 sequence: CASSVGGRINYGYTF. CDR3 sequence (DNA): TGTGCCAGTAGTGTCGGGGGTAGAATTAACTATGGCTACACCTTC. The chain carries TRBV19 and TRBJ1-2, with a weak D call TRBD1 (5 bases). V was cut by 5 bases and J by 1 base, with 14 bases left in between. This CDR3 has 15 residues. The germline V gene encodes CDR1 LNHDA and CDR2 SQIVND (reference sequence).

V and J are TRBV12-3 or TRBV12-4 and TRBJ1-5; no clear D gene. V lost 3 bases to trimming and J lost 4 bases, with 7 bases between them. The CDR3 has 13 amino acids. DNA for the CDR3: TGTGCCAGCAGTTTTCATAGAAATCAGCCCCAGCATTTT. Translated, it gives CASSFHRNQPQHF.

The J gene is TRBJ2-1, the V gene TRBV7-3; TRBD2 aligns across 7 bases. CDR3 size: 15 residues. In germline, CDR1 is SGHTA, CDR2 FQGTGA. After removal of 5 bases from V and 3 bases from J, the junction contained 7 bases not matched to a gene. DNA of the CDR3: TGTGCCAGCAGCCGGGCCGGGACTAACTACAATGAGCAGTTCTTC. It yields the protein CASSRAGTNYNEQFF.

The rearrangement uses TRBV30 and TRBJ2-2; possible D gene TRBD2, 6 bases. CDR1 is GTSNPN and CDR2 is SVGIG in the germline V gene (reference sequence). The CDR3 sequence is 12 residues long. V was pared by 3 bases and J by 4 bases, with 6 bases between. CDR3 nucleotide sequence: TGTGCCTGGAGGGGGGGCACCGGGGAGCTGTTTTTT. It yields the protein CAWRGGTGELFF.

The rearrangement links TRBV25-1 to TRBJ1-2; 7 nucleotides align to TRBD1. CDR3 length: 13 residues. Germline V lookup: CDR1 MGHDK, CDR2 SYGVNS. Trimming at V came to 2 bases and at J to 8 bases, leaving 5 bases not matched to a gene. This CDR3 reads CASSEDRVRGYTF. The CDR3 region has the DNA TGTGCCAGCAGTGAAGACAGGGTTAGAGGCTACACCTTC.